This TCR beta chain originates from a study of blood T cell repertoires in COVID-19. Study context: Material from acute and convalescent COVID-19 was sourced from the United States, Italy and Spain. T cells, B-cell-depleted T cells, or PBMCs provided the cDNA or gDNA that served as material.

This clone was observed a handful of times. Enrollment of patients from Seattle took place during active infection, with longitudinal follow-up. As handled by the study authors: Reference gene primer amplification in the assay estimated nucleated cell counts. Produced via immunoSEQ multiplex PCR; TCRdb's table is partial and in-frame only. From that table come the V and J calls and clone size; the DNA was used to work out D and trimming. Of about 300,000 clones in the sample, 85% to 90% are singletons; the top ten hold about 1.7%. The sequence came from a woman under 40 with COVID-19, enrolled during active disease. What was sequenced was peripheral blood.

Here the CDR3 reads CASSLQDGYTF. The CDR3 DNA sequence: TGTGCCAGCAGCCTACAGGATGGCTACACCTTC. The V call is TRBV7-9, the J call TRBJ1-2; maybe TRBD1 (5 bases). CDR1 and CDR2 from the germline V gene are SEHNR and FQNEAQ (reference sequence). The CDR3 loop spans 11 amino acids. The V gene lost 5 bases and the J gene lost 6 bases, with 7 bases spanning the gap. The complete variable domain, with remaining parts taken from reference TRBV7-9 and TRBJ1-2, reads DTGVSQNPRHKITKRGQNVTFRCDPISEHNRLYWYRQTLGQGPEFLTYFQNEAQLEKSRLLSDRFSAERPKGSFSTLEIQRTEQGDSAMYLCASSLQDGYTFGSGTRLTVV.